This entry describes one T cell receptor (beta chain). This clonotype has a handful of counts. Its binding antigen is unknown. No quality values exist for individual bases; no much larger clone is one base distant. Libraries were constructed by PCR. DNA from cultured CD4+ T cells underwent TCR sequencing with the Oncomine TCR Beta short-read assay at the Johns Hopkins FTIC core. The QIAamp micro DNA kit was used to extract genomic DNA from the cultured CD4+ T cells. Oncomine TCR Beta libraries from cultured CD4+ T cells were pooled with unique dual indexes and sequenced on an Illumina iSeq 100. The original pipeline was this. Non-productive sequences were filtered out, and CDR3s that did not start with C, did not end with F or W, or were shorter than 7 amino acids were discarded. Antigen-specific clonotypes were identified with the MANAFEST web application by comparing peptide-stimulated wells with reference and other culture wells. An FDR below 0.05, an odds ratio above 5, and a productive frequency above 0.1% in at least two of three replicate wells were required for clones to be considered positive. A clonotype was classed as cross-reactive if the clonotype showed significant expansion both in SARS-CoV-2 spike wells and in at least one common cold coronavirus spike condition. Similarity between CDR3 sequences was evaluated in R version 3.6.1 using Levenshtein distances (stringdist) and unrooted phylogenetic trees (ape). TCRdb cleaned the public reads at Q25 with fastp, built clones with MiXCR and kept in-frame beta chains. A single entry per CDR3 protein holds the most common genes and DNA from its merged rows. These V and J calls rely on TCRdb rather than the paper's analysis. This sample has about 6,500 distinct CDR3 sequences in its table, and roughly 50% of those were observed once. The top ten hold around two fifths of the sample.

The data derive from a study of vaccination and CD4 T cells after COVID-19 (dated by TCRdb to between 2021 and 2024). Notes on the research overall: The convalescent cohort included six males and four females, with two Hispanic individuals, seven Caucasians, two Asians and one multiracial person. Each participant got two doses of either the Pfizer-BioNTech BNT162b2 vaccine (n=8) or the Moderna mRNA-1273 vaccine (n=2). Post-COVID blood samples from convalescent patients were collected a median of roughly 100 days after diagnosis, with a range of roughly 35 to 180 days. Post-vaccine blood samples were obtained a median of about 77 days after the second vaccine dose, with a range of 14 to 241 days. Overlapping spike peptide pools from SARS-CoV-2 and from the common cold coronaviruses HCoV-NL63, HCoV-OC43 and HCoV-229E were used as culture stimuli. Control cultures used a CEFX viral epitope pool as positive control, an HIV-1 Nef peptide pool as negative control, or no peptide. In roughly nine COVID-19 convalescent patients and 4 infection-naive healthy vaccine recipients, the spike-specific CD4+ TCR repertoire before mRNA vaccination was compared with the repertoire after mRNA vaccination. In an earlier paper using these donors, memory CD4+ T cell crossreactivity between SARS-CoV-2 and common cold coronavirus spike proteins was assessed at the TCR clonotype level.

From its cysteine to its phenylalanine, the CDR3 spans 15 amino acids. Only CDR3 DNA is held: 45 bases, read in frame from base 1. CDR1 LNHDA and CDR2 SQIVND were looked up in the germline V gene (reference sequence). V sheds 3 bases and J sheds 0 bases, leaving 12 bases between their ends. The sample's treatment or condition label is to be understood as: approximately 9-day PBMC culture with coronavirus spike peptide pools or control peptides (ViraFEST assay). CD4+ T cells from unexposed donors were collected before the COVID-19 pandemic (2011-2018). The ViraFEST assay, used in the study, expanded antigen-specific T cells with peptide pools and then identified the expanded clonotypes through TCR sequencing. PBMCs were cultured at about 2 million per well in IMDM supplemented with roughly 5.2% human AB serum and 9 to 10 IU/ml IL-2, with roughly 9.5 ug/ml peptide pools added. On days 3 and 7, half of the culture medium was replaced with fresh IL-2-containing medium. After 10 to 11 days of culture, CD4+ T cells were isolated by negative selection with the EasySep CD4+ T cell isolation kit. As cell number allowed, CD4+ T cells from unexposed donors were tested for reactivity to SARS-CoV-2 S and N and to four common cold coronavirus spike pools. PBMCs were separated from whole blood using Ficoll-Paque Plus gradient centrifugation and then either used fresh or cryopreserved at -140C. Triplicate wells were generally used for each culture condition. Leukapheresis product for the unexposed donors was bought commercially.

General conclusions and limits of the study: The number of convalescent patients in the study was relatively small, and the study did not examine early timepoints following natural infection. In convalescent patients, nearly all vaccine-specific clones (304 of 307) were found to be mono-reactive for SARS-CoV-2 spike rather than cross-reactive with common cold coronaviruses. The median count of SARS-CoV-2-reactive clonotypes went up from 20 to 25 after infection to a few dozen after vaccination, although the change was not significant. Among convalescent patients, a median around 86% of the SARS-CoV-2-reactive clones seen after vaccination appeared only after vaccination, which suggests priming specific to the vaccine.

The V gene is TRBV19 and the J gene is TRBJ2-7; the D gene could be either TRBD1 or TRBD2, each agreeing at 6 bases. This sequence originates from a human donor in good health. Material: CD4+ T cells from blood, cultured in vitro. The CDR3 reads as follows: CASSMAGGSSYEQYF. The DNA sequence is given as TGTGCCAGTAGTATGGCCGGGGGCAGCTCCTACGAGCAGTACTTC.